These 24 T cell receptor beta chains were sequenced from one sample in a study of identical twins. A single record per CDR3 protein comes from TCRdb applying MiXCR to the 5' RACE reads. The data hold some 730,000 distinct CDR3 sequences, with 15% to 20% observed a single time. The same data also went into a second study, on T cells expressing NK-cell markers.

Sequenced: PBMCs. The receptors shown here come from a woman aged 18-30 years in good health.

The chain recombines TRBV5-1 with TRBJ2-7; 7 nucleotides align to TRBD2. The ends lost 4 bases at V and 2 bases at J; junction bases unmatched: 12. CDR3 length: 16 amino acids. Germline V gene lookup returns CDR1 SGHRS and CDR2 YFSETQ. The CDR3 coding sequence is TGCGCCAGCAGCCCCGGGCCAGCGGGGTTGGCCTACGAGCAGTACTTC. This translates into CASSPGPAGLAYEQYF.

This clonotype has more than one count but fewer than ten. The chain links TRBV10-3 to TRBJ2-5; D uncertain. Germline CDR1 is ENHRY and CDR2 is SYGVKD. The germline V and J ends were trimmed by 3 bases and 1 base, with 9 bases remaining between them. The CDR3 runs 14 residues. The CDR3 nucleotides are TGTGCCATCAGTGACGGGCAGGTCCAAGAGACCCAGTACTTC. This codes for CAISDGQVQETQYF.

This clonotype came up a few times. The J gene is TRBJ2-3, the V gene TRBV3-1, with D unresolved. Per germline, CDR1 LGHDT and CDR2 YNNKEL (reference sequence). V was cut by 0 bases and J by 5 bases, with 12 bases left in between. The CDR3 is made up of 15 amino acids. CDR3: CASSQEPPGQDTQYF. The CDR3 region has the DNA TGTGCCAGCAGCCAAGAGCCCCCCGGGCAAGATACGCAGTATTTT.

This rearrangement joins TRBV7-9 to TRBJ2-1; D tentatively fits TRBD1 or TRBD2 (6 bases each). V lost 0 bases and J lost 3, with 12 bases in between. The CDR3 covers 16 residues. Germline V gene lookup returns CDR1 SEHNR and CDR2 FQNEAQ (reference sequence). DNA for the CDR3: TGTGCCAGCAGCTTAGCTGGGGGGCGTCGCTACAATGAGCAGTTCTTC. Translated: CASSLAGGRRYNEQFF.

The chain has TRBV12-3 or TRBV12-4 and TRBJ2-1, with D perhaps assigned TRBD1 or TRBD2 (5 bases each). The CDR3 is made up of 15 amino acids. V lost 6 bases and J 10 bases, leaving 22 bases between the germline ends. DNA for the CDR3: TGTGCCAGCAGCTCTCGGGGACCGCAAGGCGGGGAGCAGTTCTTC. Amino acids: CASSSRGPQGGEQFF.

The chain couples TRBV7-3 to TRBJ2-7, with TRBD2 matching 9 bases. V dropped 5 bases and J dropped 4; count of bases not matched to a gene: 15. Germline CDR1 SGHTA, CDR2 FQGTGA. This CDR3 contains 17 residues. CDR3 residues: CASSLGAGGPAKYEQYF. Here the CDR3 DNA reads TGTGCCAGCAGCCTTGGGGCGGGGGGGCCGGCTAAATACGAGCAGTACTTC. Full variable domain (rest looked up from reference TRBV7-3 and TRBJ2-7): GAGVSQTPSNKVTEKGKYVELRCDPISGHTALYWYRQSLGQGPEFLIYFQGTGAADDSGLPNDRFFAVRPEGSVSTLKIQRTERGDSAVYLCASSLGAGGPAKYEQYFGPGTRLTVT.

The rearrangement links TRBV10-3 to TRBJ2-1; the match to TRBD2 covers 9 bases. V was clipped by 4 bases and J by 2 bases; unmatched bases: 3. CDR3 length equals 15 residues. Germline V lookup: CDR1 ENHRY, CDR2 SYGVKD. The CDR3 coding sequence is TGTGCCATCAGTGGATCTAGCGGGGCCTACAATGAGCAGTTCTTC. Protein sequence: CAISGSSGAYNEQFF.

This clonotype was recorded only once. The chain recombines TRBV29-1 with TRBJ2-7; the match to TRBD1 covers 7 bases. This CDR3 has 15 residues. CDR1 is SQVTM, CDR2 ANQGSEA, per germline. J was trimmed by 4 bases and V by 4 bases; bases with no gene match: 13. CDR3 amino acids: CSVVSDRSEPYEQYF. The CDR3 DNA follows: TGCAGCGTTGTCTCGGACAGGTCTGAACCTTACGAGCAGTACTTC.

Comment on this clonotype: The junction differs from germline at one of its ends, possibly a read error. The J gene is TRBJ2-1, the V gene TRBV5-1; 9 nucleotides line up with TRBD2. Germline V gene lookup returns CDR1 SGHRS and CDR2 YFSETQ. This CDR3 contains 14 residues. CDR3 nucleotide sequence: TGCGCCAGCACCTTGGTGCTAGCGGGAAATGAGCAGTTCTTC. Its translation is CASTLVLAGNEQFF.

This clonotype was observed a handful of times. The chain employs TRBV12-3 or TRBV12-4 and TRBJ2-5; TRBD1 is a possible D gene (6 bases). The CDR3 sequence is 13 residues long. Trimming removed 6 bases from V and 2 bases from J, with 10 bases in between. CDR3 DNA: TGTGCCAGCAGAGGACAGCCACAAGAGACCCAGTACTTC. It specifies CASRGQPQETQYF.

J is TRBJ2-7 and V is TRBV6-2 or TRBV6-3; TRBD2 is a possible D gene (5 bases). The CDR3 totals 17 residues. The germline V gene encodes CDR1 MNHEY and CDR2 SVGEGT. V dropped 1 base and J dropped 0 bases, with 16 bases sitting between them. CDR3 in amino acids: CASSYWFAGHSSYEQYF. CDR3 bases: TGTGCCAGCAGTTACTGGTTTGCGGGCCATAGCTCCTACGAGCAGTACTTC.

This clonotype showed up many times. The CDR3 region is CSARGVTEAFF. The CDR3 bases are TGCAGTGCTAGAGGAGTCACTGAAGCTTTCTTT. The V and J genes are TRBV20-1 and TRBJ1-1; unclear D gene. Trimming shortened V by 1 base and J by 4 bases, and 4 bases separated the two germline ends. The CDR3 extends over 11 amino acids. Germline V gene sequence: CDR1 DFQATT, CDR2 SNEGSKA (reference sequence).

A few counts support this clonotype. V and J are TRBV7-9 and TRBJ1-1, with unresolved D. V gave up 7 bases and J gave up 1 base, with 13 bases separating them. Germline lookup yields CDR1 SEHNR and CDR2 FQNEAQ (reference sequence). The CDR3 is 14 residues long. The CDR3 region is CASKAREENTEAFF. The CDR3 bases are TGTGCCAGCAAGGCGAGGGAGGAGAACACTGAAGCTTTCTTT.

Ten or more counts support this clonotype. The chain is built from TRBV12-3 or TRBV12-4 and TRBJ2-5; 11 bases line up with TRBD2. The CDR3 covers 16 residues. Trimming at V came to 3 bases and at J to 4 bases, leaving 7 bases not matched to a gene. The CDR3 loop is CASSFGLAGGSETQYF. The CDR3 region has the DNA TGTGCCAGCAGTTTTGGGCTAGCGGGAGGATCAGAGACCCAGTACTTC.

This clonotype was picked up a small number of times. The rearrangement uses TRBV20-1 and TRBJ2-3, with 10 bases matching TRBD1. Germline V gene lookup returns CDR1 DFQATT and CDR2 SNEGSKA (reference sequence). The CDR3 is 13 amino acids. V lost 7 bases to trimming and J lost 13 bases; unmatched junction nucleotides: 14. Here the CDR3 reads CSVQTRTGTGEYF. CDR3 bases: TGCAGTGTGCAGACTAGAACCGGGACAGGGGAGTATTTT.

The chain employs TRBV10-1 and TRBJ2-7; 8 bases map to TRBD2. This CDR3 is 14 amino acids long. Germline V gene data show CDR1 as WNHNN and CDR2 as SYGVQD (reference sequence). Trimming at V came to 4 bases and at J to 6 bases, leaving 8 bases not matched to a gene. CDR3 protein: CASSGGLAQSEQYF. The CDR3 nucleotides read TGCGCCAGCAGTGGAGGACTAGCCCAATCCGAGCAGTACTTC.

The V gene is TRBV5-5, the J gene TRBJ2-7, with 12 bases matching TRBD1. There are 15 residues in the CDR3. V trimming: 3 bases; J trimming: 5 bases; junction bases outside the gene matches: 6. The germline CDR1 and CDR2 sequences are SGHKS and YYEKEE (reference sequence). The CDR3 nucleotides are TGTGCCAGCAGCTCTCCGGGACAGGGGGCCCACGAGCAGTACTTC. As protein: CASSSPGQGAHEQYF.

The CDR3 nucleotides read TGCGCCAGCAGCTGGACCCGGACTAGCGGGGGGGAGACCCAGTACTTC. Encoded protein: CASSWTRTSGGETQYF. This chain links TRBV5-1 with TRBJ2-5, with 14 bases fitting TRBD2. The CDR3 is made up of 16 amino acids. Germline CDR1 and CDR2: SGHRS and YFSETQ. With V trimmed by 3 bases and J by 5 bases, 6 bases remained unmatched. Variable domain in full (rest from reference TRBV5-1 and TRBJ2-5): KAGVTQTPRYLIKTRGQQVTLSCSPISGHRSVSWYQQTPGQGLQFLFEYFSETQRNKGNFPGRFSGRQFSNSRSEMNVSTLELGDSALYLCASSWTRTSGGETQYFGPGTRLLVL.

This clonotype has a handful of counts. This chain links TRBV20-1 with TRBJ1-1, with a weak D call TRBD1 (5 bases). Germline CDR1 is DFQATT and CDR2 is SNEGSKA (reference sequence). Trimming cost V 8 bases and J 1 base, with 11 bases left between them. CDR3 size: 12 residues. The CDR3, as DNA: TGCAGTCCGCAGGGCGAGAACACTGAAGCTTTCTTT. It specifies CSPQGENTEAFF.

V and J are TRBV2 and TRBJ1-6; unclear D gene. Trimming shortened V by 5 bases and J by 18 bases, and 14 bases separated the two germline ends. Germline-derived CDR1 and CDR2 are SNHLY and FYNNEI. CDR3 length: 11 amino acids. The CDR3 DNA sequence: TGTGCCAGCAGTCCGGCAGAAGGATACCACTTT. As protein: CASSPAEGYHF.

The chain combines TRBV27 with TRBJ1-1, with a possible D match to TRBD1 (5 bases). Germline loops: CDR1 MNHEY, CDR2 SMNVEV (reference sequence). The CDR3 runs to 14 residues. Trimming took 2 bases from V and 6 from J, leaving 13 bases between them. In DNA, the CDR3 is TGTGCCAGCAGTTTACGTAATCGAGGGGCTGAAGCTTTCTTT. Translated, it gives CASSLRNRGAEAFF.

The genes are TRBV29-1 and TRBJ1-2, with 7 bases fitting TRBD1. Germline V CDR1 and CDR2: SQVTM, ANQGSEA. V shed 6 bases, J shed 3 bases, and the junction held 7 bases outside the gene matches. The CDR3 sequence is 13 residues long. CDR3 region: CSVQGVPHYGYTF. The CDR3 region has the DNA TGCAGCGTGCAGGGGGTCCCTCACTATGGCTACACCTTC.

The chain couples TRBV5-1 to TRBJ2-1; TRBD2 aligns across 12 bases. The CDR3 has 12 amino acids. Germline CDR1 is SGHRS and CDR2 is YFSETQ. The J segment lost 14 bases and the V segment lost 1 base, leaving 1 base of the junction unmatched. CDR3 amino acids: CASSLTSGGKFF. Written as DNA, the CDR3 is TGCGCCAGCAGCTTGACTAGCGGGGGGAAGTTCTTC.

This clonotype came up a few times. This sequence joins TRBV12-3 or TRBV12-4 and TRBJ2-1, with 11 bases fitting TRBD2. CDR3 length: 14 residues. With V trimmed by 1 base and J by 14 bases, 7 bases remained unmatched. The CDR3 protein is CASSLVLAGGDKFF. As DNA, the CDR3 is TGTGCCAGCAGTTTAGTTCTAGCGGGGGGTGATAAGTTCTTC.